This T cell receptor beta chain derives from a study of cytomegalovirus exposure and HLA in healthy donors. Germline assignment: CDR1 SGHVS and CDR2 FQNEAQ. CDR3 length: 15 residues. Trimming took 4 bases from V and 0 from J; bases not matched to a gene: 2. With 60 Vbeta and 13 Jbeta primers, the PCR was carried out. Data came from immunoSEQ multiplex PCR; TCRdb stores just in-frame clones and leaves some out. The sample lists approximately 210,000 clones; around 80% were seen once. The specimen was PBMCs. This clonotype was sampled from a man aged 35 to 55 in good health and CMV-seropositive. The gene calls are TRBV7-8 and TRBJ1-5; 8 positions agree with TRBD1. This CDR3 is CASSSTGVSNQPQHF. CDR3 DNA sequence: TGTGCCAGCAGCTCGACAGGGGTTAGCAATCAGCCCCAGCATTTT.